This T cell receptor (beta chain) is from a study of read filtering for tumor transcriptome and immune sequencing (TCRdb year 2020). For context, the study as a whole: The cohort had fewer than 20 male and 15 or so female patients with a mean age of about 71 years, ranging from about 47 to 90. By revised international staging, about 8 patients were R-ISS I, about 16 were R-ISS II and 7 were R-ISS III. After DNase treatment, whole-transcriptome libraries were prepared with the TruSeq RNA Access Library Prep Kit. Per sample, about 3.5 to 11 million TCR-region mapped reads were obtained with IR-seq, compared with only roughly 80 to 1273 with RNA-seq. The study compared TCR repertoires from targeted immune repertoire sequencing and bulk whole-transcriptome sequencing run on the same bone marrow samples. A main aim was a read-filtering strategy for immune repertoire data, specifically whether clonotypes supported by a single read should be removed. The full study reports these points: Single-read clonotypes made up about 81.9% of clonotypes but approximately 3.5% of total reads in IR-seq, and less than 75% of clonotypes and 44.6% of reads in RNA-seq. Clonotypes were captured by IR-seq at much higher depth and more reliably than by RNA-seq, and smaller IR-seq throughput was sufficient for identification of most shared clonotypes. The correlation between IR-seq and RNA-seq shared clonotype proportions rose when single-read clonotypes were removed. The sorted CD138-negative fraction was a mixed bone marrow immune population, not purified T cells.

TCR libraries were constructed from about 400 ng RNA using the Immunoverse kit, and molecular barcoded adaptors covering alpha/delta and beta/gamma chains were employed. The same RNA used for transcriptome sequencing was used for TCR library preparation. TCR libraries were sequenced on an Illumina HiSeq 4000 with 2 x 150 cycles. In the authors' own workflow: Using MiXCR, which included quality filtering and error correction, TCR reads were aligned to human V, D, J and C references and then assembled into CDR3 clonotypes. Clonotype counts and gene usage diversity were analyzed with the tcR package in R. Raw mapping reads were checked after the RNA-seq reads had been mapped by STAR aligner version 2.5.3a onto the human GRCh37 genome. To test how sequencing depth affected the clonotypes detected, IR-seq fastq files were randomly downsampled with Seqtk 1.3. TCRdb's own reprocessing of the public reads used fastp at Q25 and MiXCR and kept productive beta chains. CDR3 protein sequences are deduplicated, and each keeps its most common genes and DNA. V and J calls and clone size were set by TCRdb, not the authors. The sample table holds tens of thousands of distinct CDR3 sequences, of which 20% to 25% were seen once. Together, the top ten hold roughly 17% of the sample.

Bone marrow was sampled from every patient at the time of active disease. Ficoll-Hypaque density gradient centrifugation was used to isolate the bone marrow mononuclear cells. Myeloma plasma cells were removed and CD138-negative cells were obtained by negative selection following labeling with CD138 magnetic microbeads on a MACS separator. Purity of the isolated cells was checked by flow cytometry on an Attune NxT using CD138 antibodies. TRIzol reagent was used to extract total RNA, and a NanoDrop spectrophotometer was used to quantify the extracted RNA. For each patient, paired RNA-seq and IR-seq were run on the CD138-negative bone marrow sample from that patient. With respect to this clonotype: The antigen it binds to is not known. A junction boundary mismatches the germline segment, possibly from a read error.

The CDR3, from cysteine to phenylalanine, totals 13 residues. Kept here is only the CDR3 DNA, which spans 39 bases and is read in frame from base 1. The germline V gene yields MGHDK for CDR1 and SYGVNS for CDR2. The sequence was obtained from a donor at least 40 years old with multiple myeloma. Sequenced sample: a population of CD138-negative cells sorted from bone marrow. Interpreted using the paper, the cell subset or site label stands for: bone marrow mononuclear cells depleted of CD138+ plasma/myeloma cells by negative magnetic selection. The sequence is built from TRBV25-1 and TRBJ2-1; TRBD2 is a weak D gene call, 6 bases matching. The DNA is TGTGCCAGCAGGGGAGGACCCTACAATGAGCAGTCCTTC. Translated, it gives CASRGGPYNEQSF.